This T cell receptor (beta chain) was recorded in a study of identical twins. Turning to this clonotype: The antigen is undetermined.

Overall study findings and caveats: In cord blood, abundant beta clonotypes had fewer insertions; memory showed no trend. Within beta out-of-frame sequences, the excess sharing observed between twins was weaker.

Germline V gene sequence: CDR1 MNHEY, CDR2 SVGAGI. The CDR3 contains 15 residues. J was trimmed by 3 bases and V by 8 bases; bases with no gene match: 9. Donors were all healthy Caucasians. TCRdb ran MiXCR on the 5' RACE reads and lists one entry per CDR3 protein. The sample gives under 300,000 distinct CDR3 sequences, roughly 8% of which show up once; 3% is in the top ten. This sample also appeared in a second study, on yellow fever vaccine responses in identical twins.

The rearrangement uses TRBV6-5 and TRBJ2-7; TRBD2 aligns across 11 bases. Input material: CD8+ T cells sorted from blood. The receptor was derived from a woman between 18 and 30 years old in good health. The CDR3 DNA sequence: TGTGCCAGCGAGGTACTAGCGGGAGAGAGCTACGAGCAGTACTTC. As protein: CASEVLAGESYEQYF.